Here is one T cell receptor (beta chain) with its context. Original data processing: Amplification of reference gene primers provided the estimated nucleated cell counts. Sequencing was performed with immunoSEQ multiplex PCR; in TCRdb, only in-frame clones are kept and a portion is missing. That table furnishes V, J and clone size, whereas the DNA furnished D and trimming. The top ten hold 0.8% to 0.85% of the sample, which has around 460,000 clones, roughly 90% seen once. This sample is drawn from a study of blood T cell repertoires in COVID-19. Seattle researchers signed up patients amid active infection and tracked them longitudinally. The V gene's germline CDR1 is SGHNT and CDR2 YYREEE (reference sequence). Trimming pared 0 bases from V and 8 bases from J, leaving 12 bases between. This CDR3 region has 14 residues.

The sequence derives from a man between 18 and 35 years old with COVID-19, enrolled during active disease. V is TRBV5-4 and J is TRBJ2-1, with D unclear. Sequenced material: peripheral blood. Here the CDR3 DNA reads TGTGCCAGCAGCTTGGAGGCTAGACTCCATGAGCAGTTCTTC. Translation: CASSLEARLHEQFF.